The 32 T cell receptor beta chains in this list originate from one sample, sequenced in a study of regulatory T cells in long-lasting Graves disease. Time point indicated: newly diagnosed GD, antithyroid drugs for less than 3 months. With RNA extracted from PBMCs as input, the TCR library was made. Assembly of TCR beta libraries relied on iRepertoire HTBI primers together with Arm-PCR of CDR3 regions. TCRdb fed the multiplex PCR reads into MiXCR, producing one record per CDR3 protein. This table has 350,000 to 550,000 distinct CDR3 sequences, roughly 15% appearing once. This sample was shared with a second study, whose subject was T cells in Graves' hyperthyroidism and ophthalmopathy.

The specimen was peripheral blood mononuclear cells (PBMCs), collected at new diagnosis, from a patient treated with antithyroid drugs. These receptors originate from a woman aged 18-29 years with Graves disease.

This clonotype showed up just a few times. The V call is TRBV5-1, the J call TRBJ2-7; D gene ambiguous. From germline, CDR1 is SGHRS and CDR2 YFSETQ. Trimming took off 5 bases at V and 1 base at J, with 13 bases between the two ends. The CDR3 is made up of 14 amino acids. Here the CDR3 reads CASSPGVESYEQYF. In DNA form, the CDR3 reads TGCGCCAGCAGTCCAGGAGTCGAATCCTACGAGCAGTACTTC.

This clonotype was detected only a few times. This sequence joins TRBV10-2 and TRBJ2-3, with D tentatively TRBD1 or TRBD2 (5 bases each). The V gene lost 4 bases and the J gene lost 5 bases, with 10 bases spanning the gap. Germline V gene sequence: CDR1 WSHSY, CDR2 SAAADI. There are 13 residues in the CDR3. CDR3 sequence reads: CASSGTRGDTQYF. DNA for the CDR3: TGCGCCAGCAGTGGGACGAGGGGAGATACGCAGTATTTT.

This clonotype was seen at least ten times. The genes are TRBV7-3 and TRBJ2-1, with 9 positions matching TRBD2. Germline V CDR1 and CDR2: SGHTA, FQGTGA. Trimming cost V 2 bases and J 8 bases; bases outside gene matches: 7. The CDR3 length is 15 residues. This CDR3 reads CASSLRGGRGDEQFF. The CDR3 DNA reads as TGTGCCAGCAGCTTACGGGGCGGGAGGGGCGATGAGCAGTTCTTC.

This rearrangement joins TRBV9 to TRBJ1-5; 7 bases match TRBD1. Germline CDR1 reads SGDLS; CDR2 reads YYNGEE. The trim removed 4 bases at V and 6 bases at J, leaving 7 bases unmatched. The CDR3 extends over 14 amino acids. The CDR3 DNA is TGTGCCAGCAGCCCACAGGGGTCGGGTCAGCCCCAGCATTTT. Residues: CASSPQGSGQPQHF.

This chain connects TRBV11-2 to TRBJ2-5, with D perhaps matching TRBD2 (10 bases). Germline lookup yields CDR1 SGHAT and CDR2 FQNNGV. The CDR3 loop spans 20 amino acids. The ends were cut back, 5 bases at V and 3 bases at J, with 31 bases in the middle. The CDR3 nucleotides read TGTGCCAGCAGCCCAGGGCGGGACAGGGCTAGCGGGAGAGCCAAAGAGACCCAGTACTTC. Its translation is CASSPGRDRASGRAKETQYF.

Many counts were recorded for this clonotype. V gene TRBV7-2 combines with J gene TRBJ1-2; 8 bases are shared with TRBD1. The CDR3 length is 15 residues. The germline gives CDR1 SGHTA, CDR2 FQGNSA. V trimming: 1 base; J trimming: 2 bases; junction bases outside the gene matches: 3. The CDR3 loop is CASSLGGQGNYGYTF. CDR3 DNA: TGTGCCAGCAGCTTAGGAGGACAGGGAAACTATGGCTACACCTTC.

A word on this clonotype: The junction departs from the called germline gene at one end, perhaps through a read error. The CDR3 region has the DNA TGTGCCTGGGGTGTAACAGGGGGCTGGCAGCCCCAGCATTTT. Its protein is CAWGVTGGWQPQHF. This sequence joins TRBV30 and TRBJ1-5; TRBD1 agrees at 9 bases. This CDR3 has 14 amino acids. CDR1 GTSNPN and CDR2 SVGIG come from the germline V gene (reference sequence).

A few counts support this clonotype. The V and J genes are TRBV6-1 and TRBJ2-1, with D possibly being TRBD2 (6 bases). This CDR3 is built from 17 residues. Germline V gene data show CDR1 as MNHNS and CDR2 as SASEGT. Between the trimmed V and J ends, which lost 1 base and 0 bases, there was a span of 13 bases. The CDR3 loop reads CASSEVDRGLSYNEQFF. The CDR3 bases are TGTGCCAGCAGTGAAGTGGATCGGGGACTCTCCTACAATGAGCAGTTCTTC.

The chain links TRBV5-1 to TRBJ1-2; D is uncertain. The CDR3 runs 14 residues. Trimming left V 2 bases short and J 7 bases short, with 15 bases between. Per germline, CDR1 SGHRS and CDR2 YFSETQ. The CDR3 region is CASSFRTRWGGYTF. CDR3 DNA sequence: TGCGCCAGCAGCTTCCGGACCCGGTGGGGTGGCTACACCTTC.

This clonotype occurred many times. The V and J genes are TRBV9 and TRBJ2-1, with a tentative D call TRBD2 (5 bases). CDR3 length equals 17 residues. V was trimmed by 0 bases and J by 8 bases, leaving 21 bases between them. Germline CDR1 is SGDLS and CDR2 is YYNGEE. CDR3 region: CASSVDTWEHSIYEQFF. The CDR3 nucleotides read TGTGCCAGCAGCGTAGATACGTGGGAGCATTCTATCTATGAGCAGTTCTTC.

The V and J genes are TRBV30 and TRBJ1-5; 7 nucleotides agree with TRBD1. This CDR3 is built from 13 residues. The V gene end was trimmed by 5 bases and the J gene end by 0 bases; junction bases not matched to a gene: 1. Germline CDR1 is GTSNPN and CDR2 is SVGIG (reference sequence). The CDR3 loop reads CAWDRDSNQPQHF. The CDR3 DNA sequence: TGTGCCTGGGACAGGGATAGCAATCAGCCCCAGCATTTT. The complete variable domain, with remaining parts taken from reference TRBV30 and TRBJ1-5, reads SQTIHQWPATLVQPVGSPLSLECTVEGTSNPNLYWYRQAAGRGLQLLFYSVGIGQISSEVPQNLSASRPQDRQFILSSKKLLLSDSGFYLCAWDRDSNQPQHFGDGTRLSIL.

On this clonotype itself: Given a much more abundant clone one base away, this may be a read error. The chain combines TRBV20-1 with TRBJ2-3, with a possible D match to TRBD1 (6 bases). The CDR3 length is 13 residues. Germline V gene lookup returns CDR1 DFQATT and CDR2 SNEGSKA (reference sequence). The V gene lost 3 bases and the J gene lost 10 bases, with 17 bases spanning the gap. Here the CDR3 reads CSASPLRAGAQYF. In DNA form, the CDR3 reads TGCAGTGCTAGTCCTCTCCGGGCAGGGGCGCAGTATTTT.

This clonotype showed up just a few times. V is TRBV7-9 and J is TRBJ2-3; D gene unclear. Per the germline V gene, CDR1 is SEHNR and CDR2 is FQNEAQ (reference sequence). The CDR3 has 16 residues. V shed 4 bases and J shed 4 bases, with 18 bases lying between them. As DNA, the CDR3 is TGTGCCAGCAGCTCTTGGACCGATAGGGAATCAGATACGCAGTATTTT. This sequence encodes CASSSWTDRESDTQYF.

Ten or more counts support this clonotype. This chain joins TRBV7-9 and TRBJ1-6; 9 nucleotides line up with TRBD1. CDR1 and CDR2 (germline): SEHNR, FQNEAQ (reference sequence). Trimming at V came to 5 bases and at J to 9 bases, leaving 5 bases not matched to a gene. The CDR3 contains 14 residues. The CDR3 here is CASSGQGTISPLHF. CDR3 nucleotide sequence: TGTGCCAGCAGCGGACAGGGGACAATTTCACCCCTCCACTTT.

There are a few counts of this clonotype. CDR3 residues: CASSQPGSSYEQYF. The CDR3 coding sequence is TGTGCCAGCAGCCAACCGGGGAGCTCCTACGAGCAGTACTTC. The chain carries TRBV4-2 and TRBJ2-7, with a possible D match to TRBD2 (5 bases). Trimming cost V 2 bases and J 0 bases, with 8 bases left between them. The CDR3 is 14 amino acids. Germline V gene data show CDR1 as LGHNA and CDR2 as YNFKEQ.

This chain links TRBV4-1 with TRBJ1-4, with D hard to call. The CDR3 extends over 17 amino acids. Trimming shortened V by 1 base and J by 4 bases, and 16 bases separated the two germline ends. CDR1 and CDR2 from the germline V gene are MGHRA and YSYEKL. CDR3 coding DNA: TGCGCCAGCAGCCAAGTATCGCCGTTGATGCTTAATGAAAAACTGTTTTTT. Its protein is CASSQVSPLMLNEKLFF.

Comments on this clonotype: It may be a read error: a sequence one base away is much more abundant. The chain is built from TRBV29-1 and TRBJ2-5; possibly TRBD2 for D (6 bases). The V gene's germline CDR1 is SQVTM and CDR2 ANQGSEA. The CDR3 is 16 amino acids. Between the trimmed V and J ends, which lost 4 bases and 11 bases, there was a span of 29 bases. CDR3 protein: CSVVGSSVSSYNEQYF. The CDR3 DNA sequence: TGCAGCGTTGTGGGGTCTAGCGTAAGCTCCTACAATGAGCAGTACTTC.

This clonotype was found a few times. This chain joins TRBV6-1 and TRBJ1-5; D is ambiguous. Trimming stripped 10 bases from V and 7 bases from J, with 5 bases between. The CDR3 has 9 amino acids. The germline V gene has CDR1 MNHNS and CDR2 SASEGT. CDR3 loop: CATGQPQHF. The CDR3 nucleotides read TGTGCCACCGGGCAGCCCCAGCATTTT.

The CDR3 protein is CASSVLGSPLHF. As DNA, the CDR3 is TGTGCCAGCAGCGTACTGGGTTCACCCCTCCACTTT. The chain combines TRBV9 with TRBJ1-6; D is unclear. V lost 1 base and J 9 bases, leaving 5 bases between the germline ends. Germline lookup yields CDR1 SGDLS and CDR2 YYNGEE. The CDR3 is made up of 12 amino acids.

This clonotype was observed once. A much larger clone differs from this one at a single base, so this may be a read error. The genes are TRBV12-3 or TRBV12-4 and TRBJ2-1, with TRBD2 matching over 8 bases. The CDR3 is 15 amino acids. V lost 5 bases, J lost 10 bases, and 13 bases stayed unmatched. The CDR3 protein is CASSPRAGVAYEQFF. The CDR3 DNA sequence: TGTGCCAGCAGTCCAAGAGCGGGAGTGGCCTACGAGCAGTTCTTC.

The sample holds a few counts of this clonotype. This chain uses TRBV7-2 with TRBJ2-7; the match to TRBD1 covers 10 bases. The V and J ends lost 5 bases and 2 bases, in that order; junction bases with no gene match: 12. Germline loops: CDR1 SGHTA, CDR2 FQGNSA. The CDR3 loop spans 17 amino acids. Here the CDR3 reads CASSETGGGPSTYEQYF. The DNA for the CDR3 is TGTGCCAGCAGCGAGACAGGGGGCGGCCCATCCACCTACGAGCAGTACTTC.

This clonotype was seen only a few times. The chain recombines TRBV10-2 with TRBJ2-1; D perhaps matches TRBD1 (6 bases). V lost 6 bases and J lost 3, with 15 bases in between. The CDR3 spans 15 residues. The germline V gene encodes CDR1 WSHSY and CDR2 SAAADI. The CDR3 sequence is CASRVDPRGYNEQFF. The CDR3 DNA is TGCGCCAGCAGAGTCGACCCCAGGGGCTACAATGAGCAGTTCTTC.

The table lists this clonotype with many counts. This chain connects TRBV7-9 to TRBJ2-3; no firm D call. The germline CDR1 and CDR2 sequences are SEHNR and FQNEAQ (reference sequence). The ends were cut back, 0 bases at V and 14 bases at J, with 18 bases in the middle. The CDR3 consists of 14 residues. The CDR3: CASSLATPPFMRYF. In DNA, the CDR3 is TGTGCCAGCAGCTTAGCCACTCCCCCGTTTATGAGGTATTTT.

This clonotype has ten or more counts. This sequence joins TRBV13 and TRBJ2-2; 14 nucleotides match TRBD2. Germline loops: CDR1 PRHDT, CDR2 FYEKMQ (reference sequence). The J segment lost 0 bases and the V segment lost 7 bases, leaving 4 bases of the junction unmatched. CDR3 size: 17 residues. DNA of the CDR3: TGTGCCAGCACAGGACTAGCGGGAGGAGCGAACACCGGGGAGCTGTTTTTT. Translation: CASTGLAGGANTGELFF.

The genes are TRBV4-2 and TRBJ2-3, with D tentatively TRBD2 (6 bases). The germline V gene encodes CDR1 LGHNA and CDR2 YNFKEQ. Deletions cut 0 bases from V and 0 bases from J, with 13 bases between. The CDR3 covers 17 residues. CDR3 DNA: TGTGCCAGCAGCCAAGACTTTGGCGGGACTAGCACAGATACGCAGTATTTT. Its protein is CASSQDFGGTSTDTQYF.

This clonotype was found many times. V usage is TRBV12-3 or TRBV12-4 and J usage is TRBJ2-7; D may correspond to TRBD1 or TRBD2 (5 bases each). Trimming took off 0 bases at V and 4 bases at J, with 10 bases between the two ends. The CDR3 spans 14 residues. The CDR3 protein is CASSLALGTYEQYF. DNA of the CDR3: TGTGCCAGCAGTTTAGCTTTGGGGACGTACGAGCAGTACTTC.

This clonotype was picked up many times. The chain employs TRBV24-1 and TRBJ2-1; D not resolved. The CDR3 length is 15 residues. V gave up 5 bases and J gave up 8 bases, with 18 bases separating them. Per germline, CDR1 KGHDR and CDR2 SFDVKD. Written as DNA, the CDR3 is TGTGCCACCAGTGCCCTAAAGAAGAGTACAGATGAGCAGTTCTTC. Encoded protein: CATSALKKSTDEQFF.

The CDR3 sequence is CASSPSQGENQPQHF. The DNA for the CDR3 is TGTGCCAGCAGTCCCTCCCAGGGGGAAAATCAGCCCCAGCATTTT. This chain uses TRBV27 with TRBJ1-5; 7 nucleotides agree with TRBD1. CDR3 length: 15 residues. The germline CDR1 and CDR2 sequences are MNHEY and SMNVEV (reference sequence). Losses at the gene ends were 5 bases for V and 4 bases for J; bases not matched to a gene: 8.

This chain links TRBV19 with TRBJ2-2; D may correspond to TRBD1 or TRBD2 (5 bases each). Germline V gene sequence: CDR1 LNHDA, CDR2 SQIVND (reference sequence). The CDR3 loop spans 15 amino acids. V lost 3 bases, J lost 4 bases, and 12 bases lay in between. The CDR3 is CASSIEGFGTGELFF. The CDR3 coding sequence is TGTGCCAGTAGTATCGAGGGGTTTGGCACCGGGGAGCTGTTTTTT.

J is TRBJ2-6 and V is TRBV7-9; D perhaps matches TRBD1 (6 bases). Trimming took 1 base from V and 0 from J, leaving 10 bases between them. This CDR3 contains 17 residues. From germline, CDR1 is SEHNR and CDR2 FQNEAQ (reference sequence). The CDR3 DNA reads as TGTGCCAGCAGCTTAGGACAGGAGTCCTCTGGGGCCAACGTCCTGACTTTC. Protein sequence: CASSLGQESSGANVLTF.

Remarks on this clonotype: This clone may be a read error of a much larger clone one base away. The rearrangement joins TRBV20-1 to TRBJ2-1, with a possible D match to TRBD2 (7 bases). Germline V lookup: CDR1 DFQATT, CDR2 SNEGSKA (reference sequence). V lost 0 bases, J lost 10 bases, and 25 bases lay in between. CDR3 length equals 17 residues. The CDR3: CSAREPPGGGPSYEQFF. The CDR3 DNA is TGCAGTGCTAGAGAGCCACCGGGGGGCGGACCATCCTACGAGCAGTTCTTC.

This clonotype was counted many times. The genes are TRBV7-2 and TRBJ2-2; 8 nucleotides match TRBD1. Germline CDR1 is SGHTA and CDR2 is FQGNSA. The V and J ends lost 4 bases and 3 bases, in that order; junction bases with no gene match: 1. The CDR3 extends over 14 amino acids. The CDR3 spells CASSWTGYTGELFF. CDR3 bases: TGTGCCAGCAGCTGGACAGGGTACACCGGGGAGCTGTTTTTT.